This T cell receptor beta chain was obtained from a study of T cell clones after liver transplantation. Some clones are missing from TCRdb's copy, which holds only in-frame ones; the method was immunoSEQ multiplex PCR. This sample has 9,500 to 10,000 clones, with roughly 72% found just once. Whole-study findings and limits: Circulating graft-donor-reactive CD4 TCRbeta sequences fell significantly post-transplant in most of the 8 subjects.

On this clone: Its antigen is unknown.

V lost 6 bases to trimming and J lost 5 bases, with 10 bases between them. This CDR3 spans 12 amino acids. CDR1 LNHDA and CDR2 SQIVND come from the germline V gene (reference sequence). J is TRBJ2-5 and V is TRBV19, with D hard to call. The receptor's source is a human patient who received a liver transplant. Some T cells may be transferred from the graft donor. The sample consisted of CD8+ T cells from blood, taken at the approximately 16-month timepoint. The CDR3 region has the DNA TGTGCCAGTAGCCCTGACACGGAGACCCAGTACTTC. The encoded protein is CASSPDTETQYF.